The source of this T cell receptor beta chain is a study of early T cells in non-severe SARS-CoV-2 infection. The wider study: Sequencing input comprised bulk RNA from unsorted whole blood; chain pairing was not available.

The CDR3 has 15 residues. Per the germline V gene, CDR1 is LGHDT and CDR2 is YNNKEL (reference sequence). V was clipped by 5 bases and J by 0 bases, with 11 bases between them. From the 5' RACE reads, TCRdb called clonotypes with MiXCR, one entry per CDR3 protein. The sample lists under 95,000 distinct CDR3 sequences; around 12% were seen once. This clonotype was recorded many times. The sequence was collected from an adult who was a healthcare worker with PCR-confirmed SARS-CoV-2 infection or an uninfected control (not recorded which). Sequenced input: whole blood. The chain uses TRBV3-1 and TRBJ2-1; D not resolved. The CDR3 nucleotides read TGTGCCAGCAGCACGGACGGTGCCTCCTACAATGAGCAGTTCTTC. Translating it yields CASSTDGASYNEQFF.